This T cell receptor beta chain was sequenced for a study of persistence of HIV-infected CD4 T cells. Points from the study as a whole: Bulk TCR data could not be restricted to HIV-1-infected CMV-responding cells.

Details on this clone: Antigen specificity is unknown.

Sequencing used immunoSEQ version 4 in survey mode. Each sample used up to 1 ug genomic DNA diluted to 8.5 to 10 ng/uL. TCRdb's table, derived via immunoSEQ multiplex PCR, lists solely in-frame clones and lacks some. The top ten clones hold around 1.7% of a sample with 64,000 or so clones, roughly 75% of them seen once. V was shortened by 5 bases and J by 10 bases, with 9 bases between the two germline ends. The CDR3 runs 11 residues. CDR1 is SGHAT and CDR2 is FQNNGV in the germline V gene. Overlapping HIV-1 Gag 15-mer peptides at about 1 ug per peptide per mL were used. Sorted nonresponding memory CD4+ T cells were CD40L-negative, CD69-negative, CD45RO-high. Before stimulation, PBMCs underwent CD8+ T cell depletion.

The receptor was isolated from an adult man with HIV who was CMV-seropositive. The material sequenced was CD4+ T cells sorted from PBMCs after approximately 19-hour stimulation, taken from a patient who received antiretroviral therapy. The genes are TRBV11-2 and TRBJ2-1; tentative D call: TRBD1 (5 bases). In DNA, the CDR3 is TGTGCCAGCAGCCCACAGGTGGAGCAGTTCTTC. This translates into CASSPQVEQFF. The full variable domain, in which reference TRBV11-2 and TRBJ2-1 provide the parts outside the CDR3, is EAGVAQSPRYKIIEKRQSVAFWCNPISGHATLYWYQQILGQGPKLLIQFQNNGVVDDSQLPKDRFSAERLKGVDSTLKIQPAKLEDSAVYLCASSPQVEQFFGPGTRLTVL.